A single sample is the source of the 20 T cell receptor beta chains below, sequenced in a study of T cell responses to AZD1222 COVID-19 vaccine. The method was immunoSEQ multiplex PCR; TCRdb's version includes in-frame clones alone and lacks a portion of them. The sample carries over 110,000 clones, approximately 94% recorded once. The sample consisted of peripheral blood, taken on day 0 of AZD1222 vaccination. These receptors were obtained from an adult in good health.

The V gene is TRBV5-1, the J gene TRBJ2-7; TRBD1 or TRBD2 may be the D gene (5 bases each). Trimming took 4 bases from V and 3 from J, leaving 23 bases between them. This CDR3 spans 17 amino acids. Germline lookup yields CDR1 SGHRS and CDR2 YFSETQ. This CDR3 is CASSEIHDSIRGYEQYF. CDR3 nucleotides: TGCGCCAGCAGCGAAATTCATGACAGTATCCGGGGCTACGAGCAGTACTTC.

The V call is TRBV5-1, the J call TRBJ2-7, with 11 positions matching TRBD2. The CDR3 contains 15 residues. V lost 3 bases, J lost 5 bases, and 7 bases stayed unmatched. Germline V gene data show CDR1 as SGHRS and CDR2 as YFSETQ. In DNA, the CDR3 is TGCGCCAGCAGCTATAGCGGGGGGGCCGTGAACGAGCAGTACTTC. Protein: CASSYSGGAVNEQYF.

CDR3 nucleotides: TGTGCCAGCTCACCACCGGCGCTTGCGACAGGGCAAGAGACCCAGTACTTC. It encodes CASSPPALATGQETQYF. This rearrangement joins TRBV18 to TRBJ2-5; 7 bases agree with TRBD1. The V segment lost 0 bases and the J segment 2 bases; nucleotides outside the gene matches: 9. The CDR3 sequence is 17 residues long. From germline, CDR1 is KGHSH and CDR2 LQKENI.

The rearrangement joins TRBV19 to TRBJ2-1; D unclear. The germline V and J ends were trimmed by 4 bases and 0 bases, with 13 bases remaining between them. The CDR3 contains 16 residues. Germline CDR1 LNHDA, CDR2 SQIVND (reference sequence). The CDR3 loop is CASSRPGPSSYNEQFF. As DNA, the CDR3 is TGTGCCAGTAGTAGGCCGGGCCCGAGCTCCTACAATGAGCAGTTCTTC.

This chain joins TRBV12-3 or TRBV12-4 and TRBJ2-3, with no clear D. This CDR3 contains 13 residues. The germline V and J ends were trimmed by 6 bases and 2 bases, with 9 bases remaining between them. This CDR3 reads CASSKRFTDTQYF. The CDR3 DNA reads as TGTGCCAGCAGCAAGAGATTCACAGATACGCAGTATTTT.

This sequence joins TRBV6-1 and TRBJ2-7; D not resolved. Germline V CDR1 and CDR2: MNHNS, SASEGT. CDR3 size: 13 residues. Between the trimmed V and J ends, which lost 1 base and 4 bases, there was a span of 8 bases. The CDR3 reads CASSEGSAYEQYF. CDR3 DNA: TGTGCCAGCAGTGAAGGGAGCGCGTACGAGCAGTACTTC.

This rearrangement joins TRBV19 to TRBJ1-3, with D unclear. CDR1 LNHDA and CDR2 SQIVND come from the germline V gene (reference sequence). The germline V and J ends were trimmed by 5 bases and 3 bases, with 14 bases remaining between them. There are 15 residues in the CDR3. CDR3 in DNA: TGTGCCAGTAGTCCCACACAGCGGGGTGGAAACACCATATATTTT. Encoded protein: CASSPTQRGGNTIYF.

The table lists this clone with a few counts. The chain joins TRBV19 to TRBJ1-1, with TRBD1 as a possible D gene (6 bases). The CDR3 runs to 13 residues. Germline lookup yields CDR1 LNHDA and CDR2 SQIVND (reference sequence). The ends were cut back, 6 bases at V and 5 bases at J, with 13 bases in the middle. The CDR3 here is CASSLYQGTEAFF. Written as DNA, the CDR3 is TGTGCCAGTAGCTTATATCAGGGGACTGAAGCTTTCTTT.

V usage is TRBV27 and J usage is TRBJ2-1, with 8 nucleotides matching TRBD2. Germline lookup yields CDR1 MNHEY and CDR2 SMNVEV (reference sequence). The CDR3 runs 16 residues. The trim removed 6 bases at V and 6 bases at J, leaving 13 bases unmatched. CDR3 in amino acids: CASSPFREGGLNEQFF. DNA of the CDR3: TGTGCCAGCAGCCCTTTTCGGGAGGGAGGGCTCAATGAGCAGTTCTTC.

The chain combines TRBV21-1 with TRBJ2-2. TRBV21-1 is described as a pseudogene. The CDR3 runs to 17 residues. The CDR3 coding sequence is TGTGCCAGCAGCAAAAGGTTCGGATCCTGGAACACCGGGGAGCTGTTTTTT. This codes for CASSKRFGSWNTGELFF.

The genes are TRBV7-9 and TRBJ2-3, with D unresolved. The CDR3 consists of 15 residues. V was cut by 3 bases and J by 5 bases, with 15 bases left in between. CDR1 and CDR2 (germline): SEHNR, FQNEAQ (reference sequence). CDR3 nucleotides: TGTGCCAGCAGCTTGAGAGTAGGAGCGAGAGATACGCAGTATTTT. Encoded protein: CASSLRVGARDTQYF.

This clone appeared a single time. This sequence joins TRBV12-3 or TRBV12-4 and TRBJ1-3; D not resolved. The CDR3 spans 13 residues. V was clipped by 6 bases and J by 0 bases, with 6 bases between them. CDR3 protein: CASRWNSGNTIYF. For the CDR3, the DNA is TGTGCCAGCAGATGGAACTCTGGAAACACCATATATTTT.

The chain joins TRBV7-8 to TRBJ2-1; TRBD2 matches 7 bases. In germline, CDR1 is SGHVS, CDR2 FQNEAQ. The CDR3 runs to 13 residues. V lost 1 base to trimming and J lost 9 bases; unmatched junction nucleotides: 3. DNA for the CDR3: TGTGCCAGCAGCTTAGGTACGGGAGGTGAGCAGTTCTTC. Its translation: CASSLGTGGEQFF.

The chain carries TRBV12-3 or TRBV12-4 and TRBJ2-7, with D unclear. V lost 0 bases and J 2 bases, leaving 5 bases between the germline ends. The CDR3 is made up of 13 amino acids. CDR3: CASSLARPYEQYF. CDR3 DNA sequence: TGTGCCAGCAGTTTAGCGCGCCCCTACGAGCAGTACTTC.

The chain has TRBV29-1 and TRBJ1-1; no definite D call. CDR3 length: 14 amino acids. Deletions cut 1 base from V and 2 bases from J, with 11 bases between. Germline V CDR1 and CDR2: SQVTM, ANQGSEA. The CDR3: CSVEGLNSNTEAFF. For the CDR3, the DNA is TGCAGCGTTGAAGGGTTAAACTCAAACACTGAAGCTTTCTTT.

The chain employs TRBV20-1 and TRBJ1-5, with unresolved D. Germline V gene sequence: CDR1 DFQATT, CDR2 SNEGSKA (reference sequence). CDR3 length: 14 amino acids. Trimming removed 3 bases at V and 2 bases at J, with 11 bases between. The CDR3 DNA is TGCAGTGCTAGTGCGAGAATAGGCAATCAGCCCCAGCATTTT. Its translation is CSASARIGNQPQHF.

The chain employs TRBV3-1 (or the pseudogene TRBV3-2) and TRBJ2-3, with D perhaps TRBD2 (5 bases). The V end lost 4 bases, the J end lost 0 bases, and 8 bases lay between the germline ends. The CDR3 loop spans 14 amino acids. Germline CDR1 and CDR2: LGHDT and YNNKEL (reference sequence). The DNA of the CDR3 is TGTGCCAGCAGCCCGGGGTTTAGCACAGATACGCAGTATTTT. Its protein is CASSPGFSTDTQYF.

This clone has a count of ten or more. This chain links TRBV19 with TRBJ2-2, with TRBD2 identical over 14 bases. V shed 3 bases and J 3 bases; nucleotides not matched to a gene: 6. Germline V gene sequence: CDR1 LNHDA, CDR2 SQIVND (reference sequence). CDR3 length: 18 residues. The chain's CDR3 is CASSMLTSGRVDTGELFF. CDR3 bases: TGTGCCAGTAGTATGTTGACTAGCGGGAGGGTAGACACCGGGGAGCTGTTTTTT. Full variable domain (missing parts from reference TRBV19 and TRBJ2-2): DGGITQSPKYLFRKEGQNVTLSCEQNLNHDAMYWYRQDPGQGLRLIYYSQIVNDFQKGDIAEGYSVSREKKESFPLTVTSAQKNPTAFYLCASSMLTSGRVDTGELFFGEGSRLTVL.

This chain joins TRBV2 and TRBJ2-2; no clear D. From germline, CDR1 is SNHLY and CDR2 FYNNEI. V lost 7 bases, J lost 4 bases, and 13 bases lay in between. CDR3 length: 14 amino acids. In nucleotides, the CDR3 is TGTGCCAGCATCTTCTCCAAGGGCACCGGGGAGCTGTTTTTT. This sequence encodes CASIFSKGTGELFF.

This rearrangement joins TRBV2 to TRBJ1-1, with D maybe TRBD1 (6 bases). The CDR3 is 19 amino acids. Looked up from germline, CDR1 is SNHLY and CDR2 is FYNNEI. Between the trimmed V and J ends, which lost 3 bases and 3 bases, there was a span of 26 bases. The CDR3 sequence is CASSDNFFDRLRSDTEAFF. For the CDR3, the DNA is TGTGCCAGCAGTGACAATTTTTTCGACAGGCTCCGATCCGACACTGAAGCTTTCTTT.